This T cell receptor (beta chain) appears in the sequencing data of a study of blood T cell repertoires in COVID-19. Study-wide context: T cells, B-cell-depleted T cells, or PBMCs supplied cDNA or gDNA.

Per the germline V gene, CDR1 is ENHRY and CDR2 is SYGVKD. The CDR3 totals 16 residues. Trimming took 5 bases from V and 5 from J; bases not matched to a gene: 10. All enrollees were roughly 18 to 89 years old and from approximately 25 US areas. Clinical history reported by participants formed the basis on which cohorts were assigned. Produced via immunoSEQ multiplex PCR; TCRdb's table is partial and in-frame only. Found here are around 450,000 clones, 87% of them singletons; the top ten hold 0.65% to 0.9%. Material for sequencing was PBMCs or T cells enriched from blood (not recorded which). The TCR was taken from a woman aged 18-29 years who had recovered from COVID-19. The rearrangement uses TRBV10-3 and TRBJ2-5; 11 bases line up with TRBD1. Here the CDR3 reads CAISPPRTGGEETQYF. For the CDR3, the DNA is TGTGCCATCAGTCCGCCAAGGACAGGGGGCGAGGAGACCCAGTACTTC.